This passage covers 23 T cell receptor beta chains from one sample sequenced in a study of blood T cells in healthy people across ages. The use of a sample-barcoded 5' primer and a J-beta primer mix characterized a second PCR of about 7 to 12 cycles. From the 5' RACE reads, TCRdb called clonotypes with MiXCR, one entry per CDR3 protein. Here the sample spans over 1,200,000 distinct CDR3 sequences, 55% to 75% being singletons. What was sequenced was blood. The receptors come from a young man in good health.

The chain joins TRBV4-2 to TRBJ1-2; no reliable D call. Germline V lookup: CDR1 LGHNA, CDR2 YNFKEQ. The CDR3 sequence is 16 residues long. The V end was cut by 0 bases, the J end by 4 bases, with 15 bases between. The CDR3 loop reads CASSQEFTSRSYGYTF. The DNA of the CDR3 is TGTGCCAGCAGCCAAGAATTTACGTCACGGAGCTATGGCTACACCTTC.

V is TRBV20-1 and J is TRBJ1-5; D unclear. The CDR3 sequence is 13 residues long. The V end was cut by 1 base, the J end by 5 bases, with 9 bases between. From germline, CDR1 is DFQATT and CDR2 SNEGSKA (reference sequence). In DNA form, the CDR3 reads TGCAGTGCTAGAGTTAACTACGATCAGCCCCAGCATTTT. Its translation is CSARVNYDQPQHF.

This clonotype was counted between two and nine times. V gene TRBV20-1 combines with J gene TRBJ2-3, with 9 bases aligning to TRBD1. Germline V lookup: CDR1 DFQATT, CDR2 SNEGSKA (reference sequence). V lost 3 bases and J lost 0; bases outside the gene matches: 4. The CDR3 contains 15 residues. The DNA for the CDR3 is TGCAGTGCTAGTAAGGACAGGGGCAGCACAGATACGCAGTATTTT. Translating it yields CSASKDRGSTDTQYF.

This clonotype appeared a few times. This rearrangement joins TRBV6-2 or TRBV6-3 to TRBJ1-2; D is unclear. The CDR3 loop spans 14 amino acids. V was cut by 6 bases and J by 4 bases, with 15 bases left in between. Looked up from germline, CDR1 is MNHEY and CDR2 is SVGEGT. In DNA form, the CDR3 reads TGTGCCAGCAGCGTACTGGACGGCTCCTATGGCTACACCTTC. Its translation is CASSVLDGSYGYTF.

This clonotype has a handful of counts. CDR3 bases: TGTGCTTCGCATTTAGATACGCAGTATTTT. This codes for CASHLDTQYF. The genes are TRBV7-9 and TRBJ2-3; D is ambiguous. Per the germline V gene, CDR1 is SEHNR and CDR2 is FQNEAQ (reference sequence). CDR3 length: 10 residues.

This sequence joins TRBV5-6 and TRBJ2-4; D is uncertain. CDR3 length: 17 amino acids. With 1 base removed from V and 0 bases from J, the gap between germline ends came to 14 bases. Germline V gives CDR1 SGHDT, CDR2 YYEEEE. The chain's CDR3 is CASSLRSGGLAKNIQYF. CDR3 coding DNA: TGTGCCAGCAGCTTGCGGTCGGGTGGGTTAGCCAAAAACATTCAGTACTTC.

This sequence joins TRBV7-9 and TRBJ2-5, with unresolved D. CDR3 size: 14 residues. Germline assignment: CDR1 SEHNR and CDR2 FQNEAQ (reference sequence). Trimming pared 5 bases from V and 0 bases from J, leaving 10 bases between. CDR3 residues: CASSVGEYQETQYF. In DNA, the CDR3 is TGTGCCAGCAGCGTAGGAGAGTACCAAGAGACCCAGTACTTC. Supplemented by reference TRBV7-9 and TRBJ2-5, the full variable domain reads DTGVSQNPRHKITKRGQNVTFRCDPISEHNRLYWYRQTLGQGPEFLTYFQNEAQLEKSRLLSDRFSAERPKGSFSTLEIQRTEQGDSAMYLCASSVGEYQETQYFGPGTRLLVL.

The CDR3 spells CASSYPPPDAGELFF. The CDR3 DNA is TGTGCCAGCAGTTATCCGCCACCGGACGCCGGGGAGCTGTTTTTT. The chain carries TRBV6-5 and TRBJ2-2; D unclear. V dropped 3 bases and J dropped 6 bases, with 14 bases sitting between them. CDR3 size: 15 residues. Germline V gene sequence: CDR1 MNHEY, CDR2 SVGAGI.

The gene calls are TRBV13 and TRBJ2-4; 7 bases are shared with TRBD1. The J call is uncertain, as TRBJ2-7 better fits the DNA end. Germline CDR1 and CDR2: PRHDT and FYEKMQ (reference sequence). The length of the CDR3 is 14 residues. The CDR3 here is CASSSPRQGYEQYF. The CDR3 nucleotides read TGTGCCAGCAGCAGCCCTCGACAGGGCTACGAGCAGTACTTC.

Here the CDR3 reads CASSPPSGVADTQYF. DNA for the CDR3: TGTGCCAGCTCACCCCCTAGCGGGGTCGCAGATACGCAGTATTTT. This chain joins TRBV18 and TRBJ2-3, with 9 bases fitting TRBD2. The V gene's germline CDR1 is KGHSH and CDR2 LQKENI. The CDR3 has 15 amino acids. V was pared by 3 bases and J by 4 bases, with 5 bases of the junction left unmatched.

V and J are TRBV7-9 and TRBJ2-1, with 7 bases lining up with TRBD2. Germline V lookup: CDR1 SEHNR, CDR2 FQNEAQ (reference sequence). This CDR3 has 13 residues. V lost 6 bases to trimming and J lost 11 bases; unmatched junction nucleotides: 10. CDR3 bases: TGTGCCAGCAGGTCCCTTGGCGGGACTAAGCAGTTCTTC. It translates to CASRSLGGTKQFF.

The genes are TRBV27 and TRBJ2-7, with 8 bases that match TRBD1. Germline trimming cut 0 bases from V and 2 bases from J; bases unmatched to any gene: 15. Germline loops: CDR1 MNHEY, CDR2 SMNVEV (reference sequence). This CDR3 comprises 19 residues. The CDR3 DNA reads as TGTGCCAGCAGTTTATCATCCCTCCCCGGGGACAGGCTCGCCTACGAGCAGTACTTC. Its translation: CASSLSSLPGDRLAYEQYF.

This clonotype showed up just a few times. Here the CDR3 reads CASSQGFGTGDNEQFF. The DNA for the CDR3 is TGTGCCAGCAGCCAAGGATTCGGGACAGGGGACAATGAGCAGTTCTTC. The chain employs TRBV4-2 and TRBJ2-1, with TRBD1 matching over 10 bases. The trim removed 1 base at V and 5 bases at J, leaving 5 bases unmatched. The CDR3 has 16 amino acids. Per germline, CDR1 LGHNA and CDR2 YNFKEQ.

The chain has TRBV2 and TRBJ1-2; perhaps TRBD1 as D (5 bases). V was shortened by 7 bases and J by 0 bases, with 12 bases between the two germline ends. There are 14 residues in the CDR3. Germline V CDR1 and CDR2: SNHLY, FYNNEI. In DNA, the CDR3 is TGTGCCAGCAAATTGTGGGGGACTAACTATGGCTACACCTTC. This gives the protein CASKLWGTNYGYTF.

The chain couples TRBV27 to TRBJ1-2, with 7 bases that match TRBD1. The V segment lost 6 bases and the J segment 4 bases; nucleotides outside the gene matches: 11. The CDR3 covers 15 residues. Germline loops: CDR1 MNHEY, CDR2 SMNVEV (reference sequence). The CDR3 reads CASSLGQPGGYGYTF. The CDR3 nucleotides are TGTGCCAGCAGCCTGGGGCAGCCAGGGGGCTATGGCTACACCTTC.

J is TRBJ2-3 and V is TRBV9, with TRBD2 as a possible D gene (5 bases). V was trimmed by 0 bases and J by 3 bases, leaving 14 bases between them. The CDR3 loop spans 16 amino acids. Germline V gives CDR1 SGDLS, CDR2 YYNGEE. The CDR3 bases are TGTGCCAGCAGCGTAGTTGGACTCCGGGAAACAGATACGCAGTATTTT. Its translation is CASSVVGLRETDTQYF.

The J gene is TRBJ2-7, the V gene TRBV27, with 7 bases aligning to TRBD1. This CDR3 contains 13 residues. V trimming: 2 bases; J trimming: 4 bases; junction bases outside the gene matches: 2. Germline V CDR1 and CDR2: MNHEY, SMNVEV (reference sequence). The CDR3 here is CASSLKQGYEQYF. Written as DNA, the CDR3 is TGTGCCAGCAGTTTAAAACAGGGGTACGAGCAGTACTTC.

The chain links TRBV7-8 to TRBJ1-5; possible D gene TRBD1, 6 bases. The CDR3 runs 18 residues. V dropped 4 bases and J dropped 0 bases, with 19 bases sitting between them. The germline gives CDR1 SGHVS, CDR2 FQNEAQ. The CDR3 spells CASSSQGALKYSNQPQHF. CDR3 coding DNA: TGTGCCAGCAGCTCACAGGGAGCCCTAAAATATAGCAATCAGCCCCAGCATTTT.

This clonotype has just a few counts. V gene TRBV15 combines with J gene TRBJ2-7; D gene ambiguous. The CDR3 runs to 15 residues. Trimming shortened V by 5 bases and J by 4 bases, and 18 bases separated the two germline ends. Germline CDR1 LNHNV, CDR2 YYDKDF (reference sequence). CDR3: CATSETRSSGYEQYF. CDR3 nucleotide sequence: TGTGCCACCAGCGAGACACGGTCCTCCGGGTACGAGCAGTACTTC. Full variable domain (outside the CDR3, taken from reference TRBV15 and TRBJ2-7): DAMVIQNPRYQVTQFGKPVTLSCSQTLNHNVMYWYQQKSSQAPKLLFHYYDKDFNNEADTPDNFQSRRPNTSFCFLDIRSPGLGDTAMYLCATSETRSSGYEQYFGPGTRLTVT.

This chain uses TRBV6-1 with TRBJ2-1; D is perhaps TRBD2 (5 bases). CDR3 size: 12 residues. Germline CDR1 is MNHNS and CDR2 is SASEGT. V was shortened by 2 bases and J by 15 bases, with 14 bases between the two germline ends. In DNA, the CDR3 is TGTGCCAGCAGTGAATGGGCCCCGGCGGGGTTCTTC. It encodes CASSEWAPAGFF.

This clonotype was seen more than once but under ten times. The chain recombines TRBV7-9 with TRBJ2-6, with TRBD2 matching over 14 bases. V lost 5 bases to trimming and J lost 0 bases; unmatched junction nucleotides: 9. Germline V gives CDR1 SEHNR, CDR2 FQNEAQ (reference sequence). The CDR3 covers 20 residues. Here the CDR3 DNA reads TGTGCCAGCAGCCCGGGACTAGCGGGAGTCTTAGGCTCTGGGGCCAACGTCCTGACTTTC. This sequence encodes CASSPGLAGVLGSGANVLTF.

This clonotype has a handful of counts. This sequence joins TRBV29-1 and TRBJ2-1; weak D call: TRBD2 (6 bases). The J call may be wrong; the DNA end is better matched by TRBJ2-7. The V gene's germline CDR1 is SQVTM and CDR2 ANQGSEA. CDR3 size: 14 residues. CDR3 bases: TGCAGCATCTCCGGCGGGGCAAAAAATTACGAGCAGTACTTC. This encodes CSISGGAKNYEQYF.

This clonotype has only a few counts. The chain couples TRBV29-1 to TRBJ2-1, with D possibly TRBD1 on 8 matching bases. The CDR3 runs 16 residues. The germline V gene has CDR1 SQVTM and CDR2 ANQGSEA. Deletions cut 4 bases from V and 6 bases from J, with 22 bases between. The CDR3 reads CSVGDRGYGGSNEQFF. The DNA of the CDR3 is TGCAGCGTTGGAGACAGGGGCTACGGGGGGTCCAATGAGCAGTTCTTC.